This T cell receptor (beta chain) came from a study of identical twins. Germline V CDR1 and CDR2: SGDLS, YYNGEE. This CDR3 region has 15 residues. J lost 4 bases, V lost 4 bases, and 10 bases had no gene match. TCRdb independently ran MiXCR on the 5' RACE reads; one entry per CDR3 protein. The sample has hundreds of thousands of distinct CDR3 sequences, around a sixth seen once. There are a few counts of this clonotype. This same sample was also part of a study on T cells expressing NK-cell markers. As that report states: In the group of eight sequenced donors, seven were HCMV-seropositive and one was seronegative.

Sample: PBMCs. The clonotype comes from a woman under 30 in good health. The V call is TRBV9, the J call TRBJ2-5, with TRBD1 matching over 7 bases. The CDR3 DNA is TGTGCCAGCAGCTCATCCACAGGGGCGGGAGAGACCCAGTACTTC. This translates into CASSSSTGAGETQYF.